This T cell receptor (beta chain) is from a study of T cell changes during pregnancy in multiple sclerosis. Generated by immunoSEQ multiplex PCR, the TCRdb table keeps only in-frame clones and is missing some. This sample has roughly 69,000 clones, with about 92% found just once. The CDR3 consists of 15 residues. Germline V CDR1 and CDR2: SNHLY, FYNNEI. Trimming shortened V by 8 bases and J by 0 bases, and 14 bases separated the two germline ends. The origin of this receptor is a female donor with multiple sclerosis, enrolled in a pregnancy study. The chain links TRBV2 to TRBJ1-5; possibly TRBD1 for D (6 bases). Source: peripheral blood, taken after pregnancy. The CDR3: CASSGQPTSNQPQHF. Written as DNA, the CDR3 is TGTGCCAGCTCTGGACAGCCGACTAGCAATCAGCCCCAGCATTTT.